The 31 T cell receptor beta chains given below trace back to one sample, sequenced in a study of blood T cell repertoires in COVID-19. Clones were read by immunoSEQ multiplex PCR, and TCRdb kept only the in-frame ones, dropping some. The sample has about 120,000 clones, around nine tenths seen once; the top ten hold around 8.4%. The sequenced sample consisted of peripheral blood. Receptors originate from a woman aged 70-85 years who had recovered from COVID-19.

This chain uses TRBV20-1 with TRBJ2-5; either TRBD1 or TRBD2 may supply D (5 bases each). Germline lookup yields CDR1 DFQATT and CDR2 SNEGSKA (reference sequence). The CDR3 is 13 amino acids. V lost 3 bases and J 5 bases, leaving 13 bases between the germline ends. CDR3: CSASDSWRETQYF. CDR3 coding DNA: TGCAGTGCTAGTGACAGCTGGAGGGAGACCCAGTACTTC.

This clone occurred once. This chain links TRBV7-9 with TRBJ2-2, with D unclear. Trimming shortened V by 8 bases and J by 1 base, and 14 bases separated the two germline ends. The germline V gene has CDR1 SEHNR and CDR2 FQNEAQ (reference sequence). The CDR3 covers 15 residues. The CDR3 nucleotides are TGTGCCAGCGCCGACTTAGAAATGAACACCGGGGAGCTGTTTTTT. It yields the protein CASADLEMNTGELFF.

The CDR3 loop is CASSLQGMNTEAFF. Here the CDR3 DNA reads TGCGCCAGCAGCTTGCAGGGGATGAACACTGAAGCTTTCTTT. The genes are TRBV5-1 and TRBJ1-1; D may be TRBD1 (6 bases). The CDR3 contains 14 residues. Germline loops: CDR1 SGHRS, CDR2 YFSETQ. V shed 1 base and J shed 0 bases, with 7 bases lying between them.

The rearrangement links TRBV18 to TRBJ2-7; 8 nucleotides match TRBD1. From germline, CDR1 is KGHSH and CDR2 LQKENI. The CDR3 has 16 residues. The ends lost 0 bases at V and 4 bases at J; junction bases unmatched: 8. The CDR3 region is CASSPPRDRSPYEQYF. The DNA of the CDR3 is TGTGCCAGCTCACCACCTCGGGACAGGTCGCCTTACGAGCAGTACTTC.

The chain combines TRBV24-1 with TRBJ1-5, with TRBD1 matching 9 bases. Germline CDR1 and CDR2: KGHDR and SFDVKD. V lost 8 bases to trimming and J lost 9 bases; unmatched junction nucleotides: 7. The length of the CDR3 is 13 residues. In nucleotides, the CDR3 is TGTGCCACCATTTGGACAGGGGAAGCGCCCCAGCATTTT. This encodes CATIWTGEAPQHF.

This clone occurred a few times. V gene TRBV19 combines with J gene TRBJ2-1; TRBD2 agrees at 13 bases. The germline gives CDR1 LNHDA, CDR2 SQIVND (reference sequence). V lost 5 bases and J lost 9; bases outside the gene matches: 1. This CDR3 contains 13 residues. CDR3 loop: CASSRTSGGEQFF. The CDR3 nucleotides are TGTGCCAGTAGTCGGACTAGCGGGGGTGAGCAGTTCTTC.

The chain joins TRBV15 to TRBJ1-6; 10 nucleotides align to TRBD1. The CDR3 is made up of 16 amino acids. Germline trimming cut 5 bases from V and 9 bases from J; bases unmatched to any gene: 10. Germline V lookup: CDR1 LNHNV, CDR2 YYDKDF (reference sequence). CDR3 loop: CATSPRSGTGVSPLHF. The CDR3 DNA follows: TGTGCCACCAGCCCCCGATCCGGGACAGGGGTTTCACCCCTCCACTTT.

This CDR3 is CASSPPASGRETQYF. CDR3 nucleotides: TGTGCCAGCTCACCACCGGCTAGCGGGAGGGAGACCCAGTACTTC. The chain links TRBV18 to TRBJ2-5; TRBD2 agrees at 11 bases. V dropped 0 bases and J dropped 5; count of bases not matched to a gene: 2. Germline CDR1 and CDR2: KGHSH and LQKENI. CDR3 length: 15 amino acids.

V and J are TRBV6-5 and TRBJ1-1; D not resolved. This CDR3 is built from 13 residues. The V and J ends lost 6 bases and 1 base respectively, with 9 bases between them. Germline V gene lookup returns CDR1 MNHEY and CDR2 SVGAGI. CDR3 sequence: CASSRSSNTEAFF. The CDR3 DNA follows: TGTGCCAGCAGCCGGAGTTCGAACACTGAAGCTTTCTTT.

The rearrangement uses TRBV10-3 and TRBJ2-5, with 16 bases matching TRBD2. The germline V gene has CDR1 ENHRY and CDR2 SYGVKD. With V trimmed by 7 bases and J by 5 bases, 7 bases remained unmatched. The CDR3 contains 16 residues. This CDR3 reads CAINAGLAGGVETQYF. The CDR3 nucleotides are TGTGCCATCAACGCGGGACTAGCGGGAGGGGTGGAGACCCAGTACTTC.

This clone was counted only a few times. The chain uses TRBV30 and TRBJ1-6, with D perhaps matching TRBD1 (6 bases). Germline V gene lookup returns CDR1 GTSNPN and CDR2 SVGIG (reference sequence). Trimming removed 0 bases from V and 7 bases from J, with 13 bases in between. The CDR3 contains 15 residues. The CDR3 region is CAWSVQGRGNSPLHF. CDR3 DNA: TGTGCCTGGAGTGTACAAGGCAGGGGAAATTCACCCCTCCACTTT.

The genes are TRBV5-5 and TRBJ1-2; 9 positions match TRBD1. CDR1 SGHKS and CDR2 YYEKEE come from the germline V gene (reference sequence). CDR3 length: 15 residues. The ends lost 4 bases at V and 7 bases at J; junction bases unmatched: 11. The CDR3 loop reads CASSILGTGIGGYTF. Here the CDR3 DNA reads TGTGCCAGCAGCATCCTCGGGACAGGGATTGGTGGCTACACCTTC.

The CDR3 DNA sequence: TGTGCCACCAGTGACCCCCGACTAGCGGCCTACAATGAGCAGTTCTTC. Translated: CATSDPRLAAYNEQFF. This rearrangement joins TRBV24-1 to TRBJ2-1, with 9 bases that match TRBD2. This CDR3 has 16 amino acids. V lost 4 bases, J lost 2 bases, and 5 bases stayed unmatched. Germline CDR1 reads KGHDR; CDR2 reads SFDVKD.

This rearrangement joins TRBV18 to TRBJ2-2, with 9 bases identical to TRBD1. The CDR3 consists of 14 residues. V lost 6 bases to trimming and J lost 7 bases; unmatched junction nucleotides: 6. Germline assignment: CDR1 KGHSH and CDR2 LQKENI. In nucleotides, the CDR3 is TGTGCCAGCTCCCCGGGACAGGGAGTCGGGGAGCTGTTTTTT. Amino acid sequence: CASSPGQGVGELFF. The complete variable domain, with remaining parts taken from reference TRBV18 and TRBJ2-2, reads NAGVMQNPRHLVRRRGQEARLRCSPMKGHSHVYWYRQLPEEGLKFMVYLQKENIIDESGMPKERFSAEFPKEGPSILRIQQVVRGDSAAYFCASSPGQGVGELFFGEGSRLTVL.

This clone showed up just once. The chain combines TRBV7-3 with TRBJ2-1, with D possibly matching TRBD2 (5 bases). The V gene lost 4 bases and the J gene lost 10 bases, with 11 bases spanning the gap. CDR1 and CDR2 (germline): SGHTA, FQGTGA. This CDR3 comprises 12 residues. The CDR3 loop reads CASSSDGGEQFF. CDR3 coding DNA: TGTGCCAGCAGCTCGGACGGCGGGGAGCAGTTCTTC. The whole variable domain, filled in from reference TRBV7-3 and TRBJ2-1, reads GAGVSQTPSNKVTEKGKYVELRCDPISGHTALYWYRQSLGQGPEFLIYFQGTGAADDSGLPNDRFFAVRPEGSVSTLKIQRTERGDSAVYLCASSSDGGEQFFGPGTRLTVL.

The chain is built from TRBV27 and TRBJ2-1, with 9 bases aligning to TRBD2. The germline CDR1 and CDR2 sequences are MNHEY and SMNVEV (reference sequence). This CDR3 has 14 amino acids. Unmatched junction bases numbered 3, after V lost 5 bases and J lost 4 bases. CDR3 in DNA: TGTGCCAGCAGTCTGCGGGAGGGTTACAATGAGCAGTTCTTC. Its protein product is CASSLREGYNEQFF.

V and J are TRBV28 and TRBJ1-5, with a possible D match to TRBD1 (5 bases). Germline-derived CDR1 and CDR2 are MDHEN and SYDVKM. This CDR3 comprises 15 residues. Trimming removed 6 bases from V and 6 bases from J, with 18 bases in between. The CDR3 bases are TGTGCCAGCAGCTTCATCCCTGGCGGGGGTCAGCCCCAGCATTTT. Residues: CASSFIPGGGQPQHF.

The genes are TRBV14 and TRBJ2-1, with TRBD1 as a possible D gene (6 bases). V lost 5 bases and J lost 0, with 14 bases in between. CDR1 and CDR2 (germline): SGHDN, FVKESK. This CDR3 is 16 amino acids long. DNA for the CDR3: TGTGCCAGCAGCACACCAGGGGCCGGCTCCTACAATGAGCAGTTCTTC. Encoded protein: CASSTPGAGSYNEQFF. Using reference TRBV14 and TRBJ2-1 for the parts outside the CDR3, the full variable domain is EAGVTQFPSHSVIEKGQTVTLRCDPISGHDNLYWYRRVMGKEIKFLLHFVKESKQDESGMPNNRFLAERTGGTYSTLKVQPAELEDSGVYFCASSTPGAGSYNEQFFGPGTRLTVL.

The CDR3 sequence is CASIHRGNRRGYTF. The CDR3 bases are TGTGCCAGTATTCACAGGGGGAATCGACGTGGCTACACCTTC. This sequence joins TRBV19 and TRBJ1-2, with 8 bases fitting TRBD1. V shed 7 bases and J 7 bases; nucleotides not matched to a gene: 11. This CDR3 region has 14 residues. Germline V gene sequence: CDR1 LNHDA, CDR2 SQIVND (reference sequence). The entire variable domain, with the rest obtained from reference TRBV19 and TRBJ1-2, is as follows: DGGITQSPKYLFRKEGQNVTLSCEQNLNHDAMYWYRQDPGQGLRLIYYSQIVNDFQKGDIAEGYSVSREKKESFPLTVTSAQKNPTAFYLCASIHRGNRRGYTFGSGTRLTVV.

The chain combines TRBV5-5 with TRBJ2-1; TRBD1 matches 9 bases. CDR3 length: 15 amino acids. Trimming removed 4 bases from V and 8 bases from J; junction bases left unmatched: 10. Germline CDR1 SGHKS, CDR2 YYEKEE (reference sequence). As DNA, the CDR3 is TGTGCCAGCAGCCCGGGACAGGGTCCCTCGTATGAGCAGTTCTTC. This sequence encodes CASSPGQGPSYEQFF. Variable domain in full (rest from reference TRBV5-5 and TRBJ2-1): DAGVTQSPTHLIKTRGQQVTLRCSPISGHKSVSWYQQVLGQGPQFIFQYYEKEERGRGNFPDRFSARQFPNYSSELNVNALLLGDSALYLCASSPGQGPSYEQFFGPGTRLTVL.

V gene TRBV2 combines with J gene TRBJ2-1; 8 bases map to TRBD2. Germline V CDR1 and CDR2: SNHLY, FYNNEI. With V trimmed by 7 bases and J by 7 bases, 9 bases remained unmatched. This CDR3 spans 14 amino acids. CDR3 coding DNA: TGTGCCAGCATTAGTAGGGCTAGCGGGAATGAGCAGTTCTTC. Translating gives CASISRASGNEQFF.

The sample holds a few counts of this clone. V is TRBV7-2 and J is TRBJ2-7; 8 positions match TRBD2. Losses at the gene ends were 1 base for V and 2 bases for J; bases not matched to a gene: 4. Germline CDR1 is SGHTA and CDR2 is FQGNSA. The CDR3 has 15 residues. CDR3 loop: CASSLGGSGAYEQYF. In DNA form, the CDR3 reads TGTGCCAGCAGCTTAGGGGGTAGCGGGGCCTACGAGCAGTACTTC.

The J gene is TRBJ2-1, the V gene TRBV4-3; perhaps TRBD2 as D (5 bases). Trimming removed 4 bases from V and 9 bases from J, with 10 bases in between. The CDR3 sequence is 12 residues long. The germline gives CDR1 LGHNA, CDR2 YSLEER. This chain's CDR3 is CASSPGEGEQFF. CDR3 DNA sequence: TGCGCCAGCAGCCCCGGGGAAGGTGAGCAGTTCTTC.

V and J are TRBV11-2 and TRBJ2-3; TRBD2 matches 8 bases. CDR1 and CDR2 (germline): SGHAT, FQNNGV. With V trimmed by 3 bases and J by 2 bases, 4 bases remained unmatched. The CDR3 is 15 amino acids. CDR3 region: CASSLRGAHTDTQYF. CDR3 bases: TGTGCCAGCAGCTTGCGGGGGGCCCACACAGATACGCAGTATTTT.

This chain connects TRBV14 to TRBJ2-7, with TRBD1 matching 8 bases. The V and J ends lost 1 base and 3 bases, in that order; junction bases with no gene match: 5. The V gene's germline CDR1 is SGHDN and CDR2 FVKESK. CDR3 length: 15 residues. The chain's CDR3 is CASSQGQGIHYEQYF. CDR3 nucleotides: TGTGCCAGCAGCCAAGGACAGGGGATCCACTACGAGCAGTACTTC.

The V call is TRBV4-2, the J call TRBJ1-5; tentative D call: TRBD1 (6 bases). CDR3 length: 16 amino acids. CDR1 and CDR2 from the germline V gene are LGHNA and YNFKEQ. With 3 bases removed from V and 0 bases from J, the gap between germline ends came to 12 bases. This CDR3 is CASSHDDRYSNQPQHF. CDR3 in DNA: TGTGCCAGCAGCCACGATGACAGGTATAGCAATCAGCCCCAGCATTTT.

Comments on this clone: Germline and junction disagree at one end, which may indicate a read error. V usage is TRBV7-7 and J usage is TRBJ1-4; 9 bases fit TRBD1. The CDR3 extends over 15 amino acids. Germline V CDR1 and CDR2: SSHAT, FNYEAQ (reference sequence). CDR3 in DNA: TGTGCTAGCAGCTTAGGGACAGGGATACGTGAAAAACTGTTTTTT. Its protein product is CASSLGTGIREKLFF.

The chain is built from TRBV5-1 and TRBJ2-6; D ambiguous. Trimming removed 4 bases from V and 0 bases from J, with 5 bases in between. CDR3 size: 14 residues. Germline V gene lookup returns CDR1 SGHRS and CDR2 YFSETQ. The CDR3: CASSTDSGANVLTF. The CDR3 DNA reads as TGCGCCAGCAGCACAGACTCTGGGGCCAACGTCCTGACTTTC.

CDR3 amino acids: CAISESRTGKGYGYTF. The CDR3 DNA reads TGTGCCATCAGTGAGTCCAGGACAGGAAAGGGCTATGGCTACACCTTC. The J gene is TRBJ1-2, the V gene TRBV10-3, with 7 bases matching TRBD1. This CDR3 region has 16 residues. The trim removed 0 bases at V and 4 bases at J, leaving 8 bases unmatched. Germline V gene data show CDR1 as ENHRY and CDR2 as SYGVKD.

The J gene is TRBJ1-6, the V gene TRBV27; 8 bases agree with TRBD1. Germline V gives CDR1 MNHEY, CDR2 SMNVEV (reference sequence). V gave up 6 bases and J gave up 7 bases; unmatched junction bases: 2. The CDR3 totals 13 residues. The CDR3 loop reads CASSDRGNSPLHF. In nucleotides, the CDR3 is TGTGCCAGCAGCGACAGGGGAAATTCACCCCTCCACTTT.

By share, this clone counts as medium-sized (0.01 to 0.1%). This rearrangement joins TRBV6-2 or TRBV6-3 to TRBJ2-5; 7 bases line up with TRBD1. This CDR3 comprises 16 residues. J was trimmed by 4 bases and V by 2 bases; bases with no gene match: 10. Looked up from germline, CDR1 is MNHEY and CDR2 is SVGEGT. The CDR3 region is CASSYDRERRTETQYF. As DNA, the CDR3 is TGTGCCAGCAGTTACGACAGGGAGAGGCGCACAGAGACCCAGTACTTC.